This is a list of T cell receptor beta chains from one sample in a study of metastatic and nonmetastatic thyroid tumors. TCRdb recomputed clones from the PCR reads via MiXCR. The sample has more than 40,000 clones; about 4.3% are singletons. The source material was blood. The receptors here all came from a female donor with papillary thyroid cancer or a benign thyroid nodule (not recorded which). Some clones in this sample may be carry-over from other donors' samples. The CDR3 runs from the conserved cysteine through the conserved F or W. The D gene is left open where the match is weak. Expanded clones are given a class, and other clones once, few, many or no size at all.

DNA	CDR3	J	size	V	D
TGTGCCATCAGTTCCCCCGGGACAGATAACTATGGCTACACCTTC	CAISSPGTDNYGYTF	TRBJ1-2	many	TRBV10-3	TRBD1
TGTGCCAGCAGTGAAATGAGCAGCAATCAGCCCCAGCATTTT	CASSEMSSNQPQHF	TRBJ1-5	many	TRBV6-1	NA
TGTGCCAGCAGCCTTATCGATCCGGGAGGGGGGGAGACCCAGTACTTC	CASSLIDPGGGETQYF	TRBJ2-5	many	TRBV4-2	TRBD2
TGTGCCAGCAAAACACTAGCGGGAGGCCCGCGATGGACAGATACGCAGTATTTT	CASKTLAGGPRWTDTQYF	TRBJ2-3	NA	TRBV6-1	TRBD2
TGTGCCACGCTAGGCCCGGGACAGTGGAACTATGGCTACACCTTC	CATLGPGQWNYGYTF	TRBJ1-2	NA	TRBV2	TRBD1
TGTGCCAGCAGTACTCTAGCGGGAGGCACAGATACGCAGTATTTT	CASSTLAGGTDTQYF	TRBJ2-3	medium-sized	TRBV12-3/TRBV12-4	TRBD2
TGCAGCGTTGAAGATAAGGGAAGGCAGGGATATGGCTACACCTTC	CSVEDKGRQGYGYTF	TRBJ1-2	many	TRBV29-1	NA
TGTGCCAGCAGTTCCGGGACTAGCGACCAAGAGACCCAGTACTTC	CASSSGTSDQETQYF	TRBJ2-5	many	TRBV6-2/TRBV6-3	TRBD2
TGTGCCAGCAGCCAAGCAGCGGGCGAGCAGTACTTC	CASSQAAGEQYF	TRBJ2-7	few	TRBV3-1	NA
TGTGCCAGCAGCCCAAGGGACAGGGCCTACGAGCAGTACTTC	CASSPRDRAYEQYF	TRBJ2-7	NA	TRBV7-9	TRBD1
TGTGCCAGCAGCTACGGACAGGTTGGAGCTAGTGGCTACACCTTC	CASSYGQVGASGYTF	TRBJ1-2	many	TRBV5-6	TRBD1
TGCAGTGCTAGGCCTTTTCAAACAGGGGTTAATGAAAAACTGTTTTTT	CSARPFQTGVNEKLFF	TRBJ1-4	many	TRBV20-1	TRBD1
TGTGCCAGTCCTGGGGTGACCGGGGAGCTGTTTTTT	CASPGVTGELFF	TRBJ2-2	many	TRBV19	NA
TGTGCCAGCAGTTTAGTGGGAGGATACACTGAAGCTTTCTTT	CASSLVGGYTEAFF	TRBJ1-1	few	TRBV28	NA
TGCAGCCGAGCGGGAGGCCCCTACAATGAGCAGTTCTTC	CSRAGGPYNEQFF	TRBJ2-1	few	TRBV20-1	TRBD2
TGCGCCAGCAGCCACGGGACAGGGAGGGCAGATACGCAGTATTTT	CASSHGTGRADTQYF	TRBJ2-3	many	TRBV5-1	TRBD1
TGTGCCATCAGTGAGTGGCGGGACGGCAGTTTGGGAGAGACCCAGTACTTC	CAISEWRDGSLGETQYF	TRBJ2-5	many	TRBV10-3	NA
TGTGCCAGCAGCTTTATGGGGCCTGAAGCTTTCTTT	CASSFMGPEAFF	TRBJ1-1	few	TRBV7-8	NA
TGCAGTGCTAGAGATGCACTAGCGGCGAACACCGGGGAGCTGTTTTTT	CSARDALAANTGELFF	TRBJ2-2	NA	TRBV20-1	TRBD2
TGTGCCAGCAGTGTTGAAGCGAGGAGCTCCTACGAGCAGTACTTC	CASSVEARSSYEQYF	TRBJ2-7	medium-sized	TRBV6-1	NA
TGTGCCAGTAGGAATCACAGGGACCTCACAGATACGCAGTATTTT	CASRNHRDLTDTQYF	TRBJ2-3	few	TRBV19	NA
TGCGCCAGCAAGGCACGACAGGGTGCGCAGGGCTACACCTTC	CASKARQGAQGYTF	TRBJ1-2	many	TRBV5-1	TRBD1
TGTGCCAGCAGCTATGGGGTTCTCGGGGGGGACGAGCAGTACTTC	CASSYGVLGGDEQYF	TRBJ2-7	many	TRBV7-9	TRBD2
TGTGCCAGCAGTTGGACGGGAGATCCCCCCACAGATACGCAGTATTTT	CASSWTGDPPTDTQYF	TRBJ2-3	many	TRBV11-3	NA
TGTGCCGGCCGGTCGGGGGGAGCGAACACCGGGGAGCTGTTTTTT	CAGRSGGANTGELFF	TRBJ2-2	many	TRBV7-2	TRBD2
TGCAGCGTTGAGGGACTAGCGTCGGAGCAGTTCTTC	CSVEGLASEQFF	TRBJ2-1	many	TRBV29-1	TRBD2
TGCAGTGCTAGAGATTTCGCGGGAGGGGGGTGGAATGAGCAGTTCTTC	CSARDFAGGGWNEQFF	TRBJ2-1	many	TRBV20-1	TRBD2
TGTGCCAGCAACGGAGCAAGGAGTTCCTCCTACGAGCAGTACTTC	CASNGARSSSYEQYF	TRBJ2-7	many	TRBV5-4	NA
TGTGCCATCGGGCGAGGGTGGGTCGATGAGCAGTTCTTC	CAIGRGWVDEQFF	TRBJ2-1	NA	TRBV10-3	NA
TGCGCCAGCACTAACCGGGAGACCCAGTACTTC	CASTNRETQYF	TRBJ2-5	few	TRBV10-2	NA
TGTGCCAGCAGCGTAGCAAGGACTAGCTTTTCAACAGATACGCAGTATTTT	CASSVARTSFSTDTQYF	TRBJ2-3	many	TRBV9	TRBD2
TGTGCCAGCAGCTTTTACCGGGGCAATGAGCAGTTCTTC	CASSFYRGNEQFF	TRBJ2-1	many	TRBV11-3	NA
TGTGCCAGCAAAGGGTCTGGGCCAGTTAGCTATGGCTACACCTTC	CASKGSGPVSYGYTF	TRBJ1-2	few	TRBV6-1	NA
TGCGCCAGCAGTGAGTCCGGACTAGTAGACGAGCAGTACTTC	CASSESGLVDEQYF	TRBJ2-7	many	TRBV10-1	TRBD2
TGTGCCAGCAGTTATAGCGGGAGTGAGGCAGATACGCAGTATTTT	CASSYSGSEADTQYF	TRBJ2-3	many	TRBV12-3/TRBV12-4	TRBD2
TGTGCCAGCGGGGACAATAGGGAGTCTTCCGGGTCCCAAGAGACCCAGTACTTC	CASGDNRESSGSQETQYF	TRBJ2-5	many	TRBV2	NA
TGCGCCAGCAGCCCCCGGACAGGGGGCACAGATACGCAGTATTTT	CASSPRTGGTDTQYF	TRBJ2-3	many	TRBV5-1	TRBD1
TGTGCCAGCAGTCCCTTACGGACGAAGGTCGGGGATGAGCAGTTCTTC	CASSPLRTKVGDEQFF	TRBJ2-1	few	TRBV27	NA
TGTGCCAGCAGCCAAGATCTCAGCGGGAGTGGCGAGCAGTTCTTC	CASSQDLSGSGEQFF	TRBJ2-1	NA	TRBV3-1	TRBD2
TGTGCCAGCAGTTTCGTGGGTCCCCCCGCAGATACGCAGTATTTT	CASSFVGPPADTQYF	TRBJ2-3	NA	TRBV27	NA
TGTGCCAGTAGTATAGATCTAGGGGGGAGAGGCACAGATACGCAGTATTTT	CASSIDLGGRGTDTQYF	TRBJ2-3	medium-sized	TRBV19	NA
TGTGCCAGCAGCCACCAGGGACGGAACACTGAAGCTTTCTTT	CASSHQGRNTEAFF	TRBJ1-1	many	TRBV3-1	NA
TGTGCCAGCATCTTAGTCCGGGGACTCTCTGGAAACACCATATATTTT	CASILVRGLSGNTIYF	TRBJ1-3	few	TRBV13	NA
TGTGCCAGCAGTAGGAAGGGGGCGTCTAATGAAAAACTGTTTTTT	CASSRKGASNEKLFF	TRBJ1-4	many	TRBV6-1	TRBD1
TGTGCCAGCAGCTTAAGGACCACCGACAGGGCAGATGAAGCTTTCTTT	CASSLRTTDRADEAFF	TRBJ1-1	many	TRBV7-8	TRBD1
TGCAGTGCTAGCTTAGCGGTTGAAAGGATGGCTTTCTTT	CSASLAVERMAFF	TRBJ1-1	NA	TRBV20-1	NA
TGCGCCAGCAGCGGGAGGGCCAGTACAGATACGCAGTATTTT	CASSGRASTDTQYF	TRBJ2-3	many	TRBV5-1	TRBD2
TGTGCCAGCCGTAAAAATGTCTTGGATACGCAGTATTTT	CASRKNVLDTQYF	TRBJ2-3	few	TRBV6-1	NA
TGTGCCAGCAGTCCCAGACCAAACTATGGCTACACCTTC	CASSPRPNYGYTF	TRBJ1-2	many	TRBV27	NA
TGTGCCAGCAGTGTGGGTCGGGGGGGAGCTGAAGCTTTCTTT	CASSVGRGGAEAFF	TRBJ1-1	many	TRBV2	NA
TGTGCCAGCAGCAAGGGGTTTTGGGACAATCAGCCCCAGCATTTT	CASSKGFWDNQPQHF	TRBJ1-5	many	TRBV12-3/TRBV12-4	NA
TGTGCCAGCAGCCAAGCTCAGGGGGCTCGCAGCAATCAGCCCCAGCATTTT	CASSQAQGARSNQPQHF	TRBJ1-5	many	TRBV4-2	TRBD1
TGTGCCAGCAGCGTAGGAACGGGACAGGCCTATGGCTACACCTTC	CASSVGTGQAYGYTF	TRBJ1-2	many	TRBV9	TRBD1
TGTGCCAGTAAGGTGGGTCCCACTGAATCTTTCTTT	CASKVGPTESFF	TRBJ1-1	few	TRBV6-1	NA